This T cell receptor (beta chain) was sequenced in a study of shared clonotypes between healthy human individuals. Across the study: In total, the donors were a couple of women and a few men aged 18 to 49.

A split of CD4+ cells into CD45RA+ naive and CD45RA-negative memory subsets was performed. Study observations and caveats: Among donors, sharing of clonotypes was expected to be affected by sequencing depth.

The germline V and J ends were trimmed by 4 bases and 4 bases, with 8 bases remaining between them. This CDR3 spans 12 amino acids. In germline, CDR1 is SGHNT, CDR2 YYREEE (reference sequence). Turning to this clone: What it recognizes is unknown.

TCRdb's table, derived via immunoSEQ multiplex PCR, lists solely in-frame clones and lacks some. The sample includes 2,500,000 or so clones, approximately 94% of them seen just once. The chain couples TRBV5-4 to TRBJ1-2, with no clear D. The sample comprised naive CD4+ T cells from PBMCs. Described subset: CD45RA+ positively selected. This receptor was taken from a man aged 18-30 years in good health. Some clones in this sample may be carry-over from other donors' samples. In nucleotides, the CDR3 is TGTGCCAGCAGCAATTCATCCTATGGCTACACCTTC. Protein product: CASSNSSYGYTF.